The next 29 T cell receptor beta chains were all read from a single sample in a study of response to subunit inactivated influenza vaccine. TCRdb independently ran MiXCR on the RT-PCR reads; one entry per CDR3 protein. The profile covers about 570,000 distinct CDR3 sequences, with roughly 10% appearing a single time and approximately 11% taken by the ten largest. The same data also contributed to another study, on T cells expressing NK-cell markers. Per that study: The cDNA for TCR beta came from 5'RACE template switching with UMIs.

This specimen consisted of PBMCs from blood, obtained on the day of vaccination. These receptors came from a man between 45 and 60 years old who received an inactivated influenza vaccine.

V is TRBV7-8 and J is TRBJ2-5; D not resolved. Germline V lookup: CDR1 SGHVS, CDR2 FQNEAQ. The CDR3 runs 11 residues. V shed 7 bases and J shed 5 bases, with 8 bases lying between them. The CDR3 region is CASTQAETQYF. The CDR3 nucleotides are TGTGCCAGCACCCAAGCGGAGACCCAGTACTTC.

Turning to this clonotype: One end of the junction does not line up with germline, which may come from a read error. The chain couples TRBV4-2 to TRBJ2-2, with D possibly TRBD1 on 5 matching bases. This CDR3 region has 17 residues. Looked up from germline, CDR1 is LGHNA and CDR2 is YNFKEQ. The CDR3 DNA reads TGTGCCGGCAGCCAAGATTCGGTCAGGGCGTCACCCGGGGAGCTGTTTTTT. Translation gives CAGSQDSVRASPGELFF.

Many counts were recorded for this clonotype. The chain combines TRBV5-1 with TRBJ2-1, with TRBD2 matching 9 bases. The CDR3 is made up of 17 amino acids. The V gene end was trimmed by 3 bases and the J gene end by 3 bases; junction bases not matched to a gene: 10. CDR1 is SGHRS and CDR2 is YFSETQ in the germline V gene. The DNA for the CDR3 is TGCGCCAGCAGCTCCCTAACTAGCGGGTTTAACTACAATGAGCAGTTCTTC. Protein sequence: CASSSLTSGFNYNEQFF.

This clonotype was counted ten times or more. The genes are TRBV20-1 and TRBJ1-2; D unclear. V was cut by 6 bases and J by 7 bases, with 12 bases left in between. CDR1 is DFQATT and CDR2 is SNEGSKA in the germline V gene (reference sequence). The length of the CDR3 is 11 residues. The chain's CDR3 is CSANDGSGYTF. The CDR3 DNA reads TGCAGTGCAAATGACGGGAGTGGCTACACCTTC.

This chain links TRBV12-3 or TRBV12-4 with TRBJ2-5, with 7 bases lining up with TRBD2. With 3 bases clipped from V and 0 bases from J, the junction kept 13 bases outside the gene matches. This CDR3 contains 18 residues. The DNA for the CDR3 is TGTGCCAGCAGTTTCACCCTTGGGCTAGCGGCGAACCAAGAGACCCAGTACTTC. Translation: CASSFTLGLAANQETQYF.

This clonotype was seen a few times. The CDR3 nucleotides are TGTGCCACCAGCAATAGTTACGAGCAGTACTTC. It specifies CATSNSYEQYF. The chain is built from TRBV15 and TRBJ2-7, with no clear D. The CDR3 spans 11 residues. Germline V CDR1 and CDR2: LNHNV, YYDKDF (reference sequence). Trimming left V 4 bases short and J 4 bases short, with 5 bases between.

This clonotype has at least ten counts. This chain uses TRBV12-3 or TRBV12-4 with TRBJ1-2, with D tentatively TRBD1 (6 bases). V was cut by 4 bases and J by 2 bases, with 17 bases left in between. This CDR3 has 16 residues. CDR3 DNA sequence: TGTGCCAGCAGTTCCTCCCCAGGGAGGGGGAACTATGGCTACACCTTC. It is translated as CASSSSPGRGNYGYTF.

The chain links TRBV18 to TRBJ2-5, with D possibly being TRBD1 or TRBD2 (5 bases each). This CDR3 contains 14 residues. Germline V gene sequence: CDR1 KGHSH, CDR2 LQKENI. Trimming shortened V by 6 bases and J by 4 bases, and 15 bases separated the two germline ends. The CDR3 loop reads CASSQGRFRETQYF. The CDR3 DNA reads as TGTGCCAGCTCGCAGGGACGTTTCAGAGAGACCCAGTACTTC.

This clonotype appeared many times. V is TRBV20-1 and J is TRBJ2-3; 11 bases match TRBD2. This CDR3 is built from 17 residues. V was pared by 0 bases and J by 8 bases, with 13 bases of the junction left unmatched. CDR1 and CDR2 (germline): DFQATT, SNEGSKA (reference sequence). The CDR3 DNA sequence: TGCAGTGCTAGAGATGTAGCCACTACTAGCGGGGGAGGTACGCAGTATTTT. Translated, it gives CSARDVATTSGGGTQYF.

CDR3 nucleotide sequence: TGTGCCAGCAGCCAAGAAGGACAGCCCTACAATGAGCAGTTCTTC. Residues: CASSQEGQPYNEQFF. J is TRBJ2-1 and V is TRBV3-1; D may be TRBD1 (6 bases). Germline V gene data show CDR1 as LGHDT and CDR2 as YNNKEL (reference sequence). The CDR3 totals 15 residues. V was shortened by 0 bases and J by 2 bases, with 8 bases between the two germline ends.

This clonotype was observed a handful of times. V usage is TRBV5-1 and J usage is TRBJ2-2, with 7 bases fitting TRBD1. This CDR3 comprises 16 residues. From germline, CDR1 is SGHRS and CDR2 YFSETQ. The V gene end was trimmed by 4 bases and the J gene end by 0 bases; junction bases not matched to a gene: 6. CDR3 coding DNA: TGCGCCAGCAGCCCTGGGACAGTCACGAACACCGGGGAGCTGTTTTTT. This gives the protein CASSPGTVTNTGELFF.

CDR3 in DNA: TGTGCCAGCTCAGTTGAGGGGCGTAACGGCTACACCTTC. Protein sequence: CASSVEGRNGYTF. This sequence joins TRBV6-2 or TRBV6-3 and TRBJ1-2; TRBD1 is a possible D gene (5 bases). Germline CDR1 reads MNHEY; CDR2 reads SVGEGT. CDR3 size: 13 residues. Trimming pared 8 bases from V and 8 bases from J, leaving 18 bases between.

The chain combines TRBV6-5 with TRBJ2-7; 9 positions match TRBD2. The CDR3 contains 18 residues. The V gene end was trimmed by 0 bases and the J gene end by 2 bases; junction bases not matched to a gene: 11. Germline V lookup: CDR1 MNHEY, CDR2 SVGAGI. The CDR3 bases are TGTGCCAGCAGTTACTCGAGCCCGACTAGCGGCTATCCCTACGAGCAGTACTTC. This codes for CASSYSSPTSGYPYEQYF.

The rearrangement uses TRBV7-2 and TRBJ2-7; possible D gene TRBD1, 5 bases. The ends were cut back, 3 bases at V and 5 bases at J, with 14 bases in the middle. Per germline, CDR1 SGHTA and CDR2 FQGNSA. This CDR3 has 14 amino acids. CDR3 sequence: CASSFDSLSNEQYF. The CDR3 DNA reads as TGTGCCAGCAGCTTTGACAGCCTATCCAACGAGCAGTACTTC.

In its sample, this clonotype was seen a few times. The CDR3 sequence is CASSDRQDGYTF. Here the CDR3 DNA reads TGTGCCAGCAGTGACCGCCAGGATGGCTACACCTTC. This chain uses TRBV28 with TRBJ1-2; no definite D call. V lost 5 bases to trimming and J lost 6 bases, with 10 bases between them. Looked up from germline, CDR1 is MDHEN and CDR2 is SYDVKM. The CDR3 consists of 12 residues.

The chain joins TRBV14 to TRBJ2-1; maybe TRBD2 (5 bases). Trimming pared 1 base from V and 4 bases from J, leaving 14 bases between. This CDR3 spans 16 amino acids. In germline, CDR1 is SGHDN, CDR2 FVKESK. This CDR3 reads CASSQVGLTLYNEQFF. DNA for the CDR3: TGTGCCAGCAGCCAAGTTGGACTTACGCTATACAATGAGCAGTTCTTC.

This clonotype was found a few times. This chain uses TRBV12-3 or TRBV12-4 with TRBJ2-1; TRBD1 or TRBD2 may be the D gene (5 bases each). The CDR3 spans 16 residues. Trimming left V 5 bases short and J 5 bases short, with 19 bases between. The CDR3 bases are TGTGCCAGCAGTCCCCTCCGGGGCCAAAACAACAATGAGCAGTTCTTC. It translates to CASSPLRGQNNNEQFF.

This chain links TRBV28 with TRBJ2-3, with D possibly matching TRBD1 (6 bases). V was trimmed by 2 bases and J by 0 bases, leaving 9 bases between them. The CDR3 length is 15 residues. CDR1 is MDHEN and CDR2 is SYDVKM in the germline V gene. This chain's CDR3 is CASSLQDRSTDTQYF. CDR3 sequence (DNA): TGTGCCAGCAGTTTACAGGACAGAAGCACAGATACGCAGTATTTT.

The chain employs TRBV5-1 and TRBJ2-4; weak D call: TRBD1 (6 bases). V was pared by 0 bases and J by 7 bases, with 17 bases between. CDR1 SGHRS and CDR2 YFSETQ come from the germline V gene. The CDR3 totals 16 residues. The CDR3 here is CASSLVSQGNRNIQYF. The CDR3 coding sequence is TGCGCCAGCAGCTTGGTCTCACAGGGTAATCGGAACATTCAGTACTTC.

This clonotype was observed at least ten times. The CDR3 reads CSARLGQGHQPQHF. CDR3 bases: TGCAGTGCTAGACTAGGACAGGGACATCAGCCCCAGCATTTT. This rearrangement joins TRBV20-1 to TRBJ1-5; TRBD1 aligns across 8 bases. CDR1 is DFQATT, CDR2 SNEGSKA, per germline (reference sequence). The CDR3 spans 14 residues. The trim removed 2 bases at V and 5 bases at J, leaving 5 bases unmatched.

The rearrangement uses TRBV27 and TRBJ2-5; D is unclear. CDR3 length: 13 residues. V lost 3 bases and J 5 bases, leaving 10 bases between the germline ends. Looked up from germline, CDR1 is MNHEY and CDR2 is SMNVEV (reference sequence). The CDR3 DNA reads TGTGCCAGCAGTTTGAAGGGTTTCGAGACCCAGTACTTC. Protein sequence: CASSLKGFETQYF.

This clonotype has just a few counts. The chain has TRBV28 and TRBJ1-1; D is unresolved. This CDR3 comprises 13 residues. The germline V and J ends were trimmed by 6 bases and 0 bases, with 8 bases remaining between them. Germline-derived CDR1 and CDR2 are MDHEN and SYDVKM. The CDR3 DNA sequence: TGTGCCAGCAGGGGCCCAATGAACACTGAAGCTTTCTTT. Its translation: CASRGPMNTEAFF.

V is TRBV4-3 and J is TRBJ2-1; 9 nucleotides align to TRBD1. The CDR3 contains 15 residues. V shed 1 base and J 8 bases; nucleotides not matched to a gene: 6. Germline V gene data show CDR1 as LGHNA and CDR2 as YSLEER. The CDR3 nucleotides are TGCGCCAGCAGCCAAGTGGGACAGGGTGTGCATGAGCAGTTCTTC. As protein: CASSQVGQGVHEQFF.

The rearrangement uses TRBV5-6 and TRBJ2-1; D is unresolved. The V gene lost 0 bases and the J gene lost 6 bases, with 13 bases spanning the gap. Germline CDR1 SGHDT, CDR2 YYEEEE. This CDR3 region has 15 residues. The CDR3 loop is CASSLVGEVGNEQFF. As DNA, the CDR3 is TGTGCCAGCAGCTTGGTTGGCGAGGTGGGCAATGAGCAGTTCTTC. The whole variable domain, remainder taken from reference TRBV5-6 and TRBJ2-1, is DAGVTQSPTHLIKTRGQQVTLRCSPKSGHDTVSWYQQALGQGPQFIFQYYEEEERQRGNFPDRFSGHQFPNYSSELNVNALLLGDSALYLCASSLVGEVGNEQFFGPGTRLTVL.

This clonotype was seen only a few times. This chain connects TRBV5-6 to TRBJ2-1, with TRBD1 identical over 10 bases. Germline V gene sequence: CDR1 SGHDT, CDR2 YYEEEE. After removal of 0 bases from V and 2 bases from J, the junction contained 2 bases not matched to a gene. This CDR3 is built from 16 residues. The chain's CDR3 is CASSLVTGGAYNEQFF. The CDR3 DNA is TGTGCCAGCAGCTTGGTGACAGGGGGCGCCTACAATGAGCAGTTCTTC.

This clonotype has more than one count but fewer than ten. This sequence joins TRBV3-1 and TRBJ2-3; no firm D call. V was cut by 0 bases and J by 6 bases, with 16 bases left in between. Germline values: CDR1 LGHDT, CDR2 YNNKEL (reference sequence). CDR3 length equals 16 residues. CDR3 coding DNA: TGTGCCAGCAGCCAAGATAATTTCACCACAAGGGATACGCAGTATTTT. Its protein is CASSQDNFTTRDTQYF.

This clonotype occurred many times. V is TRBV11-2 and J is TRBJ2-4; D remains ambiguous. The V end lost 2 bases, the J end lost 2 bases, and 10 bases lay between the germline ends. The CDR3 consists of 15 residues. Germline V gene data show CDR1 as SGHAT and CDR2 as FQNNGV. The DNA of the CDR3 is TGTGCCAGCAGCTTATTGGCCACATCCAAAAACATTCAGTACTTC. Translation gives CASSLLATSKNIQYF.

This clonotype occurred many times. The rearrangement uses TRBV5-1 and TRBJ2-2; D is unclear. Germline V gene lookup returns CDR1 SGHRS and CDR2 YFSETQ. CDR3 length: 13 amino acids. Deletions cut 5 bases from V and 7 bases from J, with 12 bases between. CDR3 coding DNA: TGCGCCAGCAGGCAACAGACGGGCGGGGAGCTGTTTTTT. It is translated as CASRQQTGGELFF.

This clonotype was counted a few times. The chain carries TRBV12-3 or TRBV12-4 and TRBJ2-7; possible D gene TRBD1, 6 bases. Trimming left V 4 bases short and J 7 bases short, with 20 bases between. The CDR3 covers 15 residues. The CDR3 nucleotides are TGTGCCAGCAGTTCCCAGGGGCGCGGATTATGGGAGCAGTACTTC. Amino acids: CASSSQGRGLWEQYF.